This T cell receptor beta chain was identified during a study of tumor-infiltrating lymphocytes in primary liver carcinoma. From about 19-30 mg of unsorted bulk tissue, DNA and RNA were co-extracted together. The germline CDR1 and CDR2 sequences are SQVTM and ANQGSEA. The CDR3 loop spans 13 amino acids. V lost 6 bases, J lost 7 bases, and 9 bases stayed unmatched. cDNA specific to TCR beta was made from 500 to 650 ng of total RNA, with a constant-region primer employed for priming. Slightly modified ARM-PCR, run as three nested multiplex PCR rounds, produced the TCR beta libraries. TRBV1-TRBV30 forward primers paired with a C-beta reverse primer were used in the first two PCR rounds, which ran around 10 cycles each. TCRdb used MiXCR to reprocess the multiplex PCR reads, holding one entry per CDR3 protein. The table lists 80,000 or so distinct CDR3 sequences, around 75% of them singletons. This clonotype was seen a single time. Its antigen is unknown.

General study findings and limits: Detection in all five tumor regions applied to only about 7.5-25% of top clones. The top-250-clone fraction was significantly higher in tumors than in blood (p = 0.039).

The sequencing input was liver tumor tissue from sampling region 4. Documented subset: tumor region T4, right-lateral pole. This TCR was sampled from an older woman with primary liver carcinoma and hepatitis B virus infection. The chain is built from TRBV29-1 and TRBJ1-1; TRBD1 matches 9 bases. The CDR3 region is CSVLTGGDIEAFF. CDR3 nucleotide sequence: TGCAGCGTACTGACAGGGGGTGACATTGAAGCTTTCTTT. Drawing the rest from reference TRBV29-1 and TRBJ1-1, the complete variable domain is SAVISQKPSRDICQRGTSLTIQCQVDSQVTMMFWYRQQPGQSLTLIATANQGSEATYESGFVIDKFPISRPNLTFSTLTVSNMSPEDSSIYLCSVLTGGDIEAFFGQGTRLTVV.